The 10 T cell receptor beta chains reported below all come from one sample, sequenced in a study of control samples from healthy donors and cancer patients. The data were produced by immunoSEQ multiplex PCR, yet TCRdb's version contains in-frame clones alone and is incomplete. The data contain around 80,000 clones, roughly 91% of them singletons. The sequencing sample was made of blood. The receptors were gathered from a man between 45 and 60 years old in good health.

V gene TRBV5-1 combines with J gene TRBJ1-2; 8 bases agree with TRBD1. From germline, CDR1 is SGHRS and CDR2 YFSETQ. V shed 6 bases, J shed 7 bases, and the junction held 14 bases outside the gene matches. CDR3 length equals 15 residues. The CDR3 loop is CASKPETGDGSGYTF. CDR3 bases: TGCGCCAGCAAACCGGAGACAGGGGATGGGTCTGGCTACACCTTC.

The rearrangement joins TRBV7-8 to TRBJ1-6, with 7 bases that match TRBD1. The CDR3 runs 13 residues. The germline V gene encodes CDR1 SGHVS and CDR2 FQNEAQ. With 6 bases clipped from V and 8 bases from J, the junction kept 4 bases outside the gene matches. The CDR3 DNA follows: TGTGCCAGCAGACTGGGACAGTATTCACCCCTCCACTTT. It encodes CASRLGQYSPLHF.

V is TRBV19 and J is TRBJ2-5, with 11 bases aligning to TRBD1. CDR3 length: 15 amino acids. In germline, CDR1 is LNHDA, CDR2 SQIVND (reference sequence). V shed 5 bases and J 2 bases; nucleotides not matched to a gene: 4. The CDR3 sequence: CASSGGQGAQETQYF. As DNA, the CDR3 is TGTGCCAGTAGTGGCGGACAGGGGGCGCAAGAGACCCAGTACTTC. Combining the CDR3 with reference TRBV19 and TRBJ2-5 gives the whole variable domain DGGITQSPKYLFRKEGQNVTLSCEQNLNHDAMYWYRQDPGQGLRLIYYSQIVNDFQKGDIAEGYSVSREKKESFPLTVTSAQKNPTAFYLCASSGGQGAQETQYFGPGTRLLVL.

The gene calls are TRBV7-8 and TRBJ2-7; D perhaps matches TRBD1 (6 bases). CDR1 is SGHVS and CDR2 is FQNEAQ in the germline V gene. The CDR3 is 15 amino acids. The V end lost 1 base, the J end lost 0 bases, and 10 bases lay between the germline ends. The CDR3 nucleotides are TGTGCCAGCAGCTTAGAAAGGGGGAGCTCCTACGAGCAGTACTTC. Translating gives CASSLERGSSYEQYF.

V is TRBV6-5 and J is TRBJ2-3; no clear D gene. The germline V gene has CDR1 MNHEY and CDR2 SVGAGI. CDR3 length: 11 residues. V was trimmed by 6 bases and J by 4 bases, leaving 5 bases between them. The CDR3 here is CASREADTQYF. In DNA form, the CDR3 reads TGTGCCAGCAGAGAGGCAGATACGCAGTATTTT.

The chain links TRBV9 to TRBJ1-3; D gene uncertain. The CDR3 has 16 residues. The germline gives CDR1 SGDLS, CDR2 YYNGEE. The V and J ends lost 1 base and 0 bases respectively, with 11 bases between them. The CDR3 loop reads CASSVRNGDSGNTIYF. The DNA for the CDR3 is TGTGCCAGCAGCGTAAGGAACGGCGACTCTGGAAACACCATATATTTT.

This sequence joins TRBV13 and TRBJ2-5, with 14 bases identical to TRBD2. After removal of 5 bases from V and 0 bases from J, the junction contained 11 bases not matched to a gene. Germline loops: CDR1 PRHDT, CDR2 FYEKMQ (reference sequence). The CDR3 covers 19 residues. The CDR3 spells CASSPRLAGGIQYQETQYF. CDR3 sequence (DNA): TGTGCCAGCAGCCCCAGACTAGCGGGGGGGATTCAGTACCAAGAGACCCAGTACTTC.

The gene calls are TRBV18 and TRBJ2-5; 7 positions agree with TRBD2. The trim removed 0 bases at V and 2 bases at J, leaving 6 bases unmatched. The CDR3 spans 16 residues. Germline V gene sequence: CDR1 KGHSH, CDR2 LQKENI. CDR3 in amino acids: CASSPPRAGGQETQYF. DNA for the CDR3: TGTGCCAGCTCACCACCTCGGGCCGGGGGGCAAGAGACCCAGTACTTC.

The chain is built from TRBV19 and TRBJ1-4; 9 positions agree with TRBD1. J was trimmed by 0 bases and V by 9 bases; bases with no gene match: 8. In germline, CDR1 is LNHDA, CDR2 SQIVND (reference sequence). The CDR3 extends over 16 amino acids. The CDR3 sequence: CASHRGQRATNEKLFF. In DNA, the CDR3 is TGTGCCAGCCACAGGGGGCAGAGGGCAACTAATGAAAAACTGTTTTTT.

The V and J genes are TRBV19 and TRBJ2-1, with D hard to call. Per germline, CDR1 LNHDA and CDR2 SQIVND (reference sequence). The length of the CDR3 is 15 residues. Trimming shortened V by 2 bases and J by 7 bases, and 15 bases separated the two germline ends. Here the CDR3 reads CASSISDLPNNEQFF. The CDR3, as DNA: TGTGCCAGTAGTATATCCGATCTTCCAAATAATGAGCAGTTCTTC.